This entry is about one T cell receptor (beta chain). What it binds is unknown. The time point was: blood 4 weeks post-SBRT, at nephrectomy. Indicated treatment: 15 Gy SBRT to primary tumor, nephrectomy 4 weeks later. Nephrectomy followed 15 Gy stereotactic body radiation by 4 weeks. This renal cell carcinoma was of the clear cell type. Repertoires were generated with immunoSEQ multiplex PCR, while TCRdb's copy carries only in-frame clones and drops some. The sample includes just over 95,000 clones, 75% to 85% of them seen just once. Germline V gene lookup returns CDR1 MNHEY and CDR2 SMNVEV (reference sequence). The V end was cut by 4 bases, the J end by 8 bases, with 14 bases between. The CDR3 is made up of 13 amino acids. This entry comes from a study of radiation and T cells in renal cell carcinoma. Study outcomes and limitations: From baseline, blood top tumor clonotypes peaked at 2 weeks post-radiation. Without pretreatment biopsies, baseline tumor clonotype presence was undetermined.

V usage is TRBV27 and J usage is TRBJ1-2; a weak D match, TRBD1 (5 bases). This receptor was identified in a man aged 60 to 69 with renal cell carcinoma. The source was blood, collected from a patient whose treatment included radiotherapy and nephrectomy. CDR3 loop: CASSWDAWGGYTF. CDR3 in DNA: TGTGCCAGCAGTTGGGACGCCTGGGGGGGCTACACCTTC.